Each of the 10 T cell receptor beta chains below was sequenced from the same sample in a study of control samples from healthy donors and cancer patients (dated by TCRdb to 2019 to 2021). The library was generated by the immunoSEQ multiplex PCR assay. Drawn from immuneACCESS, this table holds only the in-frame rearrangements with V and J called that TCRdb kept. Clones are partly lost; checked studies trace under half to an unresolved V gene and leave the rest unexplained. This sample holds about 98,000 clones; 82% were observed only once. The top ten constitute 1.5% to 2% of the sample. Material: blood. These receptors were collected from a man between 60 and 70 years old in good health.

A few counts support this clone. This chain joins TRBV28 and TRBJ2-5, with TRBD2 matching over 7 bases. Per the germline V gene, CDR1 is MDHEN and CDR2 is SYDVKM. Trimming at V came to 3 bases and at J to 3 bases, leaving 7 bases not matched to a gene. This CDR3 has 15 residues. CDR3 in amino acids: CASSFLGLAEETQYF. The CDR3, as DNA: TGTGCCAGCAGTTTCTTGGGGCTAGCGGAAGAGACCCAGTACTTC.

The rearrangement links TRBV7-9 to TRBJ1-4; D is perhaps TRBD1 (5 bases). Germline V lookup: CDR1 SEHNR, CDR2 FQNEAQ (reference sequence). Trimming cost V 5 bases and J 1 base, with 20 bases left between them. The CDR3 runs 18 residues. The CDR3 loop is CASSPLALTGVTNEKLFF. DNA for the CDR3: TGTGCCAGCAGCCCTCTGGCGCTAACAGGTGTAACTAATGAAAAACTGTTTTTT.

J is TRBJ2-7 and V is TRBV2; possibly TRBD1 for D (5 bases). Deletions cut 4 bases from V and 4 bases from J, with 17 bases between. The V gene's germline CDR1 is SNHLY and CDR2 FYNNEI. The CDR3 contains 15 residues. The CDR3 DNA reads TGTGCCAGCAGTGCTTCTACCAGGGTAGGGTACGAGCAGTACTTC. Its translation is CASSASTRVGYEQYF.

V usage is TRBV7-9 and J usage is TRBJ2-7, with D maybe TRBD1 (6 bases). CDR3 length: 15 residues. The germline V and J ends were trimmed by 6 bases and 6 bases, with 21 bases remaining between them. The germline CDR1 and CDR2 sequences are SEHNR and FQNEAQ (reference sequence). The CDR3 loop reads CASRDSGTPAGEQYF. As DNA, the CDR3 is TGTGCCAGCAGGGACTCCGGGACACCCGCGGGCGAGCAGTACTTC.

CDR3 sequence reads: CASSDRGGPNQPQHF. The CDR3 DNA is TGTGCCAGCAGTGATCGAGGGGGGCCCAATCAGCCCCAGCATTTT. The V call is TRBV2, the J call TRBJ1-5, with D possibly being TRBD1 (6 bases). The CDR3 extends over 15 amino acids. Germline CDR1 and CDR2: SNHLY and FYNNEI. Trimming shortened V by 3 bases and J by 3 bases, and 12 bases separated the two germline ends.

The rearrangement links TRBV27 to TRBJ1-6, with a possible D match to TRBD1 (5 bases). The CDR3 is 18 amino acids. Germline-derived CDR1 and CDR2 are MNHEY and SMNVEV (reference sequence). The germline V and J ends were trimmed by 0 bases and 0 bases, with 12 bases remaining between them. CDR3 DNA sequence: TGTGCCAGCAGTTTATCGAGGTGGGGGAGCTCCTATAATTCACCCCTCCACTTT. Translation: CASSLSRWGSSYNSPLHF.

V gene TRBV19 combines with J gene TRBJ2-7, with D uncertain. The germline V gene has CDR1 LNHDA and CDR2 SQIVND (reference sequence). The CDR3 extends over 14 amino acids. The V gene lost 5 bases and the J gene lost 6 bases, with 17 bases spanning the gap. CDR3 sequence: CASSSGILIGEQYF. The CDR3 nucleotides are TGTGCCAGTAGTTCGGGCATCCTGATAGGCGAGCAGTACTTC.

The chain couples TRBV28 to TRBJ2-4, with TRBD1 matching 7 bases. Germline assignment: CDR1 MDHEN and CDR2 SYDVKM. The ends lost 2 bases at V and 7 bases at J; junction bases unmatched: 14. This CDR3 is 17 amino acids long. In nucleotides, the CDR3 is TGTGCCAGCAGTTTACTGGGTTTAAACAGGGGTGACAACATTCAGTACTTC. This translates into CASSLLGLNRGDNIQYF.

The chain couples TRBV15 to TRBJ2-5; D may correspond to TRBD1 or TRBD2 (5 bases each). From germline, CDR1 is LNHNV and CDR2 YYDKDF (reference sequence). V lost 2 bases and J lost 0, with 13 bases in between. The CDR3 sequence is 16 residues long. The CDR3 DNA reads TGTGCCACCAGCAGATCCCGGGACGCAAACCAAGAGACCCAGTACTTC. Its translation: CATSRSRDANQETQYF.

The chain couples TRBV6-6 to TRBJ1-5; no clear D gene. The CDR3 covers 14 residues. The germline CDR1 and CDR2 sequences are MNHNY and SVGAGI (reference sequence). Trimming stripped 8 bases from V and 5 bases from J, with 16 bases between. The CDR3 nucleotides read TGTGCCAGCGACACCTTCCGACCGGATCAGCCCCAGCATTTT. Translated, it gives CASDTFRPDQPQHF.